The source of this T cell receptor (beta chain) is a study of post-analysis software for immune sequencing data. Study as a whole: Courses of disease covered relapsing-remitting, secondary progressive and progressive-relapsing multiple sclerosis. Findings of the study overall: Included in a set of roughly 5 TRBV segments more frequent in patients than controls were TRBV5-6, TRBV5-1 and TRBV20-1.

The CDR3 length is 14 residues. V gave up 7 bases and J gave up 5 bases, with 17 bases separating them. Per the germline V gene, CDR1 is SNHLY and CDR2 is FYNNEI. Unique molecular identifiers featured in each of the TCR beta cDNA libraries. Each CDR3 protein gets one entry after TCRdb re-called the PCR reads with MiXCR. The sample lists approximately 260,000 distinct CDR3 sequences, 36% occurring once. Turning to this clonotype: The antigen remains unidentified.

The chain recombines TRBV2 with TRBJ1-1; maybe TRBD1 (6 bases). The source material was blood. This TCR was recovered from a girl aged 10 to 17 with multiple sclerosis. The CDR3 bases are TGTGCCAGCACTAGATCGAACAGGGATACTGAAGCTTTCTTT. Translation: CASTRSNRDTEAFF.